This entry concerns a single T cell receptor beta chain. Its specificity is unknown. The data derive from a study of PD-1 blockade in classical Hodgkin lymphoma. Study-wide points: Before treatment, complete responders showed about the same diversity as newly diagnosed patients. Repertoire differences have undefined causes, possibly disease activity or prior therapy.

Losses at the gene ends were 4 bases for V and 2 bases for J; bases not matched to a gene: 5. CDR1 and CDR2 from the germline V gene are SGHRS and YFSETQ. This CDR3 is 15 amino acids long. Some clones are missing from TCRdb's copy, which holds only in-frame ones; the method was immunoSEQ multiplex PCR. Of roughly 70,000 clones listed, about two thirds are singletons. Each of the patients experienced relapse following autologous stem cell transplantation, and their brentuximab vedotin exposure differed. This chain connects TRBV5-1 to TRBJ2-7; 11 nucleotides line up with TRBD2. The specimen was peripheral blood mononuclear cells (PBMCs), collected before the second cycle of nivolumab. This clonotype was sampled from a human donor with classical Hodgkin lymphoma. CDR3 nucleotide sequence: TGCGCCAGCAGCCCAATGACTAGCGGGGCCTACGAGCAGTACTTC. Translated: CASSPMTSGAYEQYF. The complete variable domain, with remaining parts taken from reference TRBV5-1 and TRBJ2-7, reads KAGVTQTPRYLIKTRGQQVTLSCSPISGHRSVSWYQQTPGQGLQFLFEYFSETQRNKGNFPGRFSGRQFSNSRSEMNVSTLELGDSALYLCASSPMTSGAYEQYFGPGTRLTVT.